These T cell receptor beta chains were read from a single sample in a study of T cell responses to AZD1222 COVID-19 vaccine. TCRdb's copy holds only in-frame clones and misses some; the assay was immunoSEQ multiplex PCR. The table records around 110,000 clones, 92% of them present only once. The starting material was peripheral blood, obtained 28 days after the second AZD1222 dose. The receptors stem from an adult who received the AZD1222 COVID-19 vaccine. Both conserved end residues are part of each CDR3. Each record gives: J gene, clone size, D gene, V gene, CDR3 length, CDR3 protein, CDR3 DNA. The D gene is left open where the match is weak. The size entry is marked missing in some rows and otherwise reads once, few, many or a size class.

>TRBJ1-3|once|TRBD1|TRBV27|14
CASSPRGRGNTIYF
TGTGCCAGCAGTCCCAGGGGGCGAGGAAACACCATATATTTT
>TRBJ2-3|NA|NA|TRBV9|16
CASSVVQGVSTDTQYF
TGTGCCAGCAGCGTAGTACAGGGTGTCAGCACAGATACGCAGTATTTT
>TRBJ2-7|NA|TRBD1|TRBV9|15
CASTPTVDRDYEQYF
TGTGCCAGCACCCCCACTGTTGACAGGGACTACGAGCAGTACTTC
>TRBJ2-1|NA|NA|TRBV20-1|13
CSASTGPYNEQFF
TGCAGTGCTAGTACAGGGCCCTACAATGAGCAGTTCTTC
>TRBJ2-2|NA|NA|TRBV7-3|15
CASSLSHPNTGELFF
TGTGCCAGCAGCTTATCGCATCCGAACACCGGGGAGCTGTTTTTT
>TRBJ2-5|once|NA|TRBV6-5|14
CASSYLTAQETQYF
TGTGCCAGCAGTTACCTCACCGCCCAAGAGACCCAGTACTTC
>TRBJ2-7|few|NA|TRBV30|12
CAWSGMTYEQYF
TGTGCCTGGAGTGGAATGACCTACGAGCAGTACTTC
>TRBJ1-2|NA|NA|TRBV5-1|13
CASSLEGQRGYTF
TGCGCCAGCAGCTTGGAGGGGCAGCGTGGCTACACCTTC
>TRBJ2-5|NA|NA|TRBV27|14
CASSLFGSWETQYF
TGTGCCAGCAGTTTATTCGGGAGTTGGGAGACCCAGTACTTC
>TRBJ1-1|NA|TRBD1|TRBV6-5|14
CASSSQGVLTEAFF
TGTGCCAGCAGTTCGCAGGGGGTCCTCACTGAAGCTTTCTTT
>TRBJ2-2|NA|TRBD2|TRBV30|17
CAWSVQGAGGPTGELFF
TGTGCCTGGAGTGTACAGGGTGCGGGAGGGCCTACCGGGGAGCTGTTTTTT
>TRBJ2-1|NA|TRBD1|TRBV7-9|15
CASSSSGTGNYEQFF
TGTGCCAGCAGCTCCTCCGGGACAGGGAACTATGAGCAGTTCTTC
>TRBJ1-3|NA|NA|TRBV6-5|13
CASRSLLGDTIYF
TGTGCCAGCAGATCTCTTCTGGGGGACACCATATATTTT
>TRBJ1-1|NA|NA|TRBV15|14
CATSRQGSGAEAFF
TGTGCCACCAGCAGACAGGGGAGCGGGGCTGAAGCTTTCTTT
>TRBJ1-2|NA|TRBD1|TRBV27|17
CASSLSMNPGQRYGYTF
TGTGCCAGCAGTTTATCGATGAATCCGGGACAGAGATATGGCTACACCTTC
>TRBJ1-1|NA|NA|TRBV5-1|15
CASRRREGTNTEAFF
TGCGCCAGCAGAAGACGTGAAGGCACCAACACTGAAGCTTTCTTT
>TRBJ1-2|NA|NA|TRBV5-1|14
CASSSRNPNYGYTF
TGCGCCAGCAGCTCCAGAAACCCGAACTATGGCTACACCTTC
>TRBJ2-7|NA|NA|TRBV12-3/TRBV12-4|13
CASLRGLGDEQYF
TGTGCCAGCCTACGGGGGCTCGGCGACGAGCAGTACTTC